This is a list of T cell receptor beta chains from one sample in a study of blood T cell repertoires in COVID-19. Profiling relied on immunoSEQ multiplex PCR, and the TCRdb table lists in-frame clones only, not all of them. The sample has approximately 30,000 clones; 80% to 90% are singletons. Material for sequencing was peripheral blood. The receptors stem from a woman in her 40s with active or convalescent COVID-19. The CDR3 runs from the conserved cysteine through the conserved F or W. A D gene is named only where the DNA matches it firmly. Size is stated for part of the rows, as once, few or many counts, or as a class when the clone is expanded.

TRBV27,TRBD1,TRBJ2-1,16,NA,CASRSPGTGVGDEQFF,TGTGCCAGCAGAAGCCCCGGGACAGGGGTGGGGGATGAGCAGTTCTTC
TRBV15,NA,TRBJ2-3,17,NA,CATSRGRGGASTDTQYF,TGTGCCACCAGCAGAGGAAGAGGCGGAGCGAGCACAGATACGCAGTATTTT
TRBV28,TRBD1,TRBJ1-2,15,once,CASSLAPGQGRGYTF,TGTGCCAGCAGCTTAGCGCCGGGACAGGGTCGTGGCTACACCTTC
TRBV6-5,NA,TRBJ1-1,11,NA,CASHRYTEAFF,TGTGCCAGCCACAGGTACACTGAAGCTTTCTTT
TRBV18,TRBD2,TRBJ2-5,15,NA,CASSPRGLDPETQYF,TGTGCCAGCTCACCACGGGGACTAGACCCGGAGACCCAGTACTTC
TRBV11-2,NA,TRBJ1-4,16,NA,CASSLVSWQGNEKLFF,TGTGCCAGCAGCTTAGTATCTTGGCAGGGTAATGAAAAACTGTTTTTT
TRBV10-1,NA,TRBJ1-3,15,NA,CASSDRQGGRNTIYF,TGCGCCAGCAGTGACCGGCAGGGCGGTAGAAACACCATATATTTT
TRBV30,TRBD2,TRBJ2-7,15,NA,CAWSSLQGTSYEQYF,TGTGCCTGGAGCTCACTCCAGGGGACTAGCTACGAGCAGTACTTC
TRBV9,NA,TRBJ1-6,14,NA,CASSVGGNGSPLHF,TGTGCCAGCAGCGTCGGGGGGAACGGTTCACCCCTCCACTTT
TRBV4-3,TRBD1,TRBJ1-3,16,NA,CASSQIDRDSGNTIYF,TGCGCCAGCAGCCAGATAGACAGGGACTCTGGAAACACCATATATTTT
TRBV7-9,NA,TRBJ1-4,16,NA,CASSLDRATTNEKLFF,TGTGCCAGCAGCTTAGACAGGGCCACAACTAATGAAAAACTGTTTTTT
TRBV6-2/TRBV6-3,TRBD1,TRBJ1-2,14,NA,CASSYGTGSSIYTF,TGTGCCAGCAGTTACGGGACAGGGTCCTCGATCTACACCTTC
TRBV19,TRBD1,TRBJ2-7,13,NA,CASSTGQGHEQYF,TGTGCCAGTAGTACGGGACAGGGCCACGAGCAGTACTTC
TRBV29-1,TRBD1,TRBJ1-5,16,once,CSVEGGGRGLSQPQHF,TGCAGCGTTGAGGGTGGGGGCAGGGGGTTGTCTCAGCCCCAGCATTTT
TRBV4-3,NA,TRBJ2-7,16,NA,CASSQDISAASYEQYF,TGCGCCAGCAGCCAAGATATTAGCGCAGCCTCCTACGAGCAGTACTTC
TRBV5-6,TRBD1,TRBJ1-1,14,NA,CASSLRRGVTEAFF,TGTGCCAGCAGCTTGCGCAGGGGGGTTACTGAAGCTTTCTTT
TRBV9,NA,TRBJ2-5,16,NA,CASSVDGTPVQETQYF,TGTGCCAGCAGCGTAGACGGGACACCTGTACAAGAGACCCAGTACTTC
TRBV5-1,NA,TRBJ2-7,14,once,CASSLASQGYEQYF,TGCGCCAGCAGCTTGGCCTCACAGGGCTACGAGCAGTACTTC
TRBV6-5,TRBD2,TRBJ2-7,16,NA,CASSYSAGGPSYEQYF,TGTGCCAGCAGTTACTCGGCGGGAGGGCCCTCCTACGAGCAGTACTTC
TRBV19,TRBD1,TRBJ1-1,15,NA,CASRKTGGGNTEAFF,TGTGCCAGTAGGAAAACAGGGGGCGGAAACACTGAAGCTTTCTTT
TRBV4-3,TRBD1,TRBJ1-2,16,NA,CASSLRTGSAANGYTF,TGCGCCAGCAGCTTGAGGACAGGGTCAGCCGCAAATGGCTACACCTTC
TRBV19,TRBD1,TRBJ1-5,18,NA,CASQPGQGNLISNQPQHF,TGTGCCAGCCAACCGGGACAGGGGAATCTAATAAGCAATCAGCCCCAGCATTTT